Listed here are 24 T cell receptor beta chains from one sample, sequenced in a study of blood T cell repertoires in COVID-19. Clones were read by immunoSEQ multiplex PCR, and TCRdb kept only the in-frame ones, dropping some. The data hold over 50,000 clones, with around 87% observed a single time. Sequenced input: peripheral blood. The receptors shown here come from a man aged 55 to 70 with acute or convalescent COVID-19.

The rearrangement uses TRBV6-6 and TRBJ1-5; a possible D gene is TRBD1 (6 bases). CDR3 length: 13 amino acids. Trimming took off 6 bases at V and 2 bases at J, with 8 bases between the two ends. Germline V CDR1 and CDR2: MNHNY, SVGAGI (reference sequence). This CDR3 is CASSPGGNQPQHF. CDR3 DNA sequence: TGTGCCAGCAGCCCAGGGGGCAATCAGCCCCAGCATTTT.

The chain employs TRBV27 and TRBJ1-5, with D maybe TRBD1 (5 bases). V dropped 3 bases and J dropped 6 bases, with 12 bases sitting between them. CDR1 is MNHEY and CDR2 is SMNVEV in the germline V gene (reference sequence). The CDR3 contains 14 residues. The CDR3 nucleotides are TGTGCCAGCAGTTTCGAAGGGCAGGGTCAGCCCCAGCATTTT. It specifies CASSFEGQGQPQHF.

The chain recombines TRBV4-1 with TRBJ2-1, with 8 bases identical to TRBD2. J gave up 11 bases and V 1 base, and 10 bases lay outside the gene matches. Germline V gene data show CDR1 as MGHRA and CDR2 as YSYEKL. This CDR3 has 15 amino acids. CDR3 region: CASSQAPGERGKQFF. The CDR3 region has the DNA TGCGCCAGCAGCCAAGCGCCCGGGGAGCGGGGGAAGCAGTTCTTC.

The chain recombines TRBV7-3 with TRBJ2-2; TRBD1 aligns across 7 bases. The CDR3 is 15 residues long. Germline V gives CDR1 SGHTA, CDR2 FQGTGA. J gave up 0 bases and V 5 bases, and 3 bases lay outside the gene matches. This CDR3 is CASSEGASNTGELFF. The CDR3 nucleotides read TGTGCCAGCAGCGAGGGGGCCTCGAACACCGGGGAGCTGTTTTTT.

The chain combines TRBV30 with TRBJ2-3; D perhaps matches TRBD2 (6 bases). This CDR3 is built from 12 residues. Germline CDR1 and CDR2: GTSNPN and SVGIG (reference sequence). CDR3 amino acids: CAYRGGTDTQYF. The CDR3 DNA follows: TGTGCATATCGCGGGGGCACAGATACGCAGTATTTT.

This chain uses TRBV5-6 with TRBJ2-7; D ambiguous. This CDR3 has 15 residues. CDR1 is SGHDT, CDR2 YYEEEE, per germline. The V end lost 0 bases, the J end lost 0 bases, and 10 bases lay between the germline ends. The CDR3 sequence: CASSLGLTLSYEQYF. CDR3 bases: TGTGCCAGCAGCTTGGGACTTACTCTCTCCTACGAGCAGTACTTC.

The chain recombines TRBV5-1 with TRBJ2-3; TRBD1 is a possible D gene (6 bases). The CDR3 length is 18 residues. Trimming stripped 5 bases from V and 0 bases from J, with 22 bases between. CDR1 and CDR2 from the germline V gene are SGHRS and YFSETQ. The CDR3 bases are TGCGCCAGCAGGGAAAGAGGGGGTGATGTCTCTAGCACAGATACGCAGTATTTT. Translated: CASRERGGDVSSTDTQYF.

This clone was observed a single time. J is TRBJ2-7 and V is TRBV18, with 7 bases that match TRBD1. The CDR3 runs to 14 residues. Germline trimming cut 3 bases from V and 3 bases from J; bases unmatched to any gene: 5. The germline V gene has CDR1 KGHSH and CDR2 LQKENI. The CDR3 is CASSPDRSGYEQYF. The CDR3 nucleotides are TGTGCCAGCTCACCGGACAGGTCAGGCTACGAGCAGTACTTC.

The sample holds one count of this clone. The chain couples TRBV7-3 to TRBJ1-2; 7 bases map to TRBD1. The junction had 10 bases not matched to a gene; V was cut back by 1 base and J by 5 bases. CDR3 length: 16 residues. Looked up from germline, CDR1 is SGHTA and CDR2 is FQGTGA. CDR3 sequence: CASSLSSTGAAYGYTF. The CDR3 nucleotides are TGTGCCAGCAGCTTAAGTTCAACAGGGGCTGCGTATGGCTACACCTTC.

In its sample, this clone was seen once. V and J are TRBV19 and TRBJ1-6, with TRBD1 matching over 8 bases. Germline loops: CDR1 LNHDA, CDR2 SQIVND (reference sequence). The CDR3 spans 16 residues. V lost 0 bases to trimming and J lost 3 bases; unmatched junction nucleotides: 1. The CDR3 spells CASSIDGTGYNSPLHF. CDR3 nucleotides: TGTGCCAGTAGTATAGACGGGACAGGCTATAATTCACCCCTCCACTTT.

This sequence joins TRBV5-4 and TRBJ1-2; D is unresolved. Germline V gene data show CDR1 as SGHNT and CDR2 as YYREEE (reference sequence). The CDR3 is made up of 14 amino acids. V was shortened by 4 bases and J by 4 bases, with 14 bases between the two germline ends. DNA for the CDR3: TGTGCCAGCAGCCCCTCGGCAGGCACCTATGGCTACACCTTC. Translating gives CASSPSAGTYGYTF.

The rearrangement joins TRBV15 to TRBJ1-4; 9 nucleotides align to TRBD1. Germline-derived CDR1 and CDR2 are LNHNV and YYDKDF (reference sequence). The CDR3 runs 14 residues. V gave up 0 bases and J gave up 10 bases; unmatched junction bases: 3. CDR3 sequence (DNA): TGTGCCACCAGCAGAGACCCGGACAGGGGAAAACTGTTTTTT. Translated: CATSRDPDRGKLFF.

The genes are TRBV11-1 and TRBJ2-3; D possibly corresponds to TRBD2 (5 bases). Germline lookup yields CDR1 SGHAT and CDR2 FQDESV (reference sequence). This CDR3 comprises 15 residues. Trimming stripped 5 bases from V and 4 bases from J, with 16 bases between. The DNA for the CDR3 is TGTGCCAGCAGCCAGCGGTGGGATCCCCCAGATACGCAGTATTTT. Translated: CASSQRWDPPDTQYF.

The chain has TRBV19 and TRBJ1-5, with TRBD1 matching 7 bases. This CDR3 has 14 amino acids. Germline CDR1 is LNHDA and CDR2 is SQIVND (reference sequence). V trimming: 7 bases; J trimming: 9 bases; junction bases outside the gene matches: 12. The CDR3 sequence is CASILTGTYSPQHF. In DNA, the CDR3 is TGTGCCAGTATCCTGACAGGGACCTATTCGCCCCAGCATTTT.

The chain joins TRBV5-8 to TRBJ2-4, with unresolved D. Trimming cost V 2 bases and J 1 base, with 10 bases left between them. The CDR3 loop spans 15 amino acids. The germline V gene encodes CDR1 SGHTS and CDR2 YDEGEE. The CDR3: CASSLFAGAKNIQYF. The DNA for the CDR3 is TGTGCCAGCAGCTTATTTGCAGGCGCCAAAAACATTCAGTACTTC.

This clone was detected once. The rearrangement uses TRBV11-3 and TRBJ2-5, with D unclear. The V gene lost 5 bases and the J gene lost 4 bases, with 11 bases spanning the gap. The CDR3 totals 13 residues. From germline, CDR1 is SGHNT and CDR2 YENEEA. The chain's CDR3 is CASSTRVLETQYF. CDR3 in DNA: TGTGCCAGCAGCACCCGGGTCTTAGAGACCCAGTACTTC. Filled out from reference TRBV11-3 and TRBJ2-5, the complete variable domain reads EAGVVQSPRYKIIEKKQPVAFWCNPISGHNTLYWYLQNLGQGPELLIRYENEEAVDDSQLPKDRFSAERLKGVDSTLKIQPAELGDSAVYLCASSTRVLETQYFGPGTRLLVL.

The chain carries TRBV6-5 and TRBJ1-2, with no clear D. CDR1 and CDR2 (germline): MNHEY, SVGAGI. The CDR3 is 13 amino acids. The V end lost 2 bases, the J end lost 4 bases, and 8 bases lay between the germline ends. The CDR3 DNA is TGTGCCAGCAGTTACGGCCGCCGCTATGGCTACACCTTC. It translates to CASSYGRRYGYTF.

This clone was seen only a few times. In DNA, the CDR3 is TGTGCCAGTTTACCGGCCCGTTCTAGCGGGGGGGGATTCACAGATACGCAGTATTTT. It specifies CASLPARSSGGGFTDTQYF. The gene calls are TRBV2 and TRBJ2-3, with TRBD2 identical over 12 bases. V lost 9 bases to trimming and J lost 2 bases; unmatched junction nucleotides: 18. Germline CDR1 is SNHLY and CDR2 is FYNNEI. The length of the CDR3 is 19 residues.

The chain uses TRBV27 and TRBJ2-5; D is uncertain. V was shortened by 5 bases and J by 1 base, with 14 bases between the two germline ends. The CDR3 sequence is 15 residues long. Germline V gene sequence: CDR1 MNHEY, CDR2 SMNVEV (reference sequence). DNA for the CDR3: TGTGCCAGCAGTCGCTTGTATGCAGGCCAAGAGACCCAGTACTTC. It codes for CASSRLYAGQETQYF.

The sample holds a few counts of this clone. The chain carries TRBV12-3 or TRBV12-4 and TRBJ1-4, with 7 bases identical to TRBD1. The trim removed 5 bases at V and 7 bases at J, leaving 4 bases unmatched. The CDR3 is 13 amino acids. The CDR3 nucleotides read TGTGCCAGCAGTCAGTACAGGGGTGAAAAACTGTTTTTT. This sequence encodes CASSQYRGEKLFF.

This chain joins TRBV19 and TRBJ2-7, with a weak D call TRBD1 (5 bases). Germline V gives CDR1 LNHDA, CDR2 SQIVND (reference sequence). This CDR3 has 13 residues. Trimming pared 6 bases from V and 6 bases from J, leaving 15 bases between. The CDR3 here is CASRPQGSLEQYF. CDR3 bases: TGTGCCAGTAGGCCTCAGGGTTCCCTCGAGCAGTACTTC.

In nucleotides, the CDR3 is TGTGCCAGCTCGTTCGGGGATGAGCAGTTCTTC. This translates into CASSFGDEQFF. The genes are TRBV7-9 and TRBJ2-1, with D tentatively TRBD2 (5 bases). CDR3 length: 11 amino acids. The V gene's germline CDR1 is SEHNR and CDR2 FQNEAQ (reference sequence). Trimming took 8 bases from V and 8 from J, leaving 10 bases between them.

Here the CDR3 reads CASSQASRVNTEAFF. The DNA of the CDR3 is TGTGCCAGCAGCCAAGCCTCCAGGGTGAACACTGAAGCTTTCTTT. The chain has TRBV3-1 (or the pseudogene TRBV3-2) and TRBJ1-1; tentative D call: TRBD1 (5 bases). The V gene's germline CDR1 is LGHDT and CDR2 YNNKEL (reference sequence). The length of the CDR3 is 15 residues. The V end lost 1 base, the J end lost 0 bases, and 9 bases lay between the germline ends.

V is TRBV15 and J is TRBJ2-1; 9 nucleotides agree with TRBD2. Germline values: CDR1 LNHNV, CDR2 YYDKDF (reference sequence). The CDR3 sequence is 13 residues long. The V gene end was trimmed by 9 bases and the J gene end by 9 bases; junction bases not matched to a gene: 9. CDR3 protein: CATRAGGDGEQFF. CDR3 nucleotide sequence: TGTGCCACTCGGGCGGGGGGGGACGGTGAGCAGTTCTTC.